This T cell receptor (beta chain) was identified in a study of T-cell reconstitution after alpha-beta-depleted transplantation in children. Study findings and constraints: At around two months after transplant, the alpha-beta T cells were reportedly derived from several hundred expanded clones that came from non-depleted graft cells. Certain patients had high TCRbeta diversity at day 60, and it came from recipient T cells and thymic progenitors that survived. After one year, T-cell counts and TCRbeta diversity mostly came from new T cells.

As for this clonotype: No antigen is known for it.

Germline V gives CDR1 SGHRS, CDR2 YFSETQ. The CDR3 is 17 residues long. V gave up 3 bases and J gave up 4 bases; unmatched junction bases: 13. The authors prepared the TCRbeta library with unique molecular identifiers. TCRdb analysed the PCR reads with MiXCR anew, one entry per CDR3 protein. The sample carries some 290,000 distinct CDR3 sequences, approximately 23% recorded once. This chain joins TRBV5-1 and TRBJ1-2; 9 positions match TRBD1. Here the sequenced sample was PBMCs, mostly from graft donor cells, taken 180 days after TCRalphabeta/CD19-depleted stem cell transplant. This receptor was obtained from a male patient younger than 18 who had a stem cell transplant for acute lymphoblastic leukemia, so the T cells may come from the graft donor. In nucleotides, the CDR3 is TGCGCCAGCAGCTCAGTCCCGGGACAGGGCCGGCGCTATGGCTACACCTTC. This encodes CASSSVPGQGRRYGYTF.